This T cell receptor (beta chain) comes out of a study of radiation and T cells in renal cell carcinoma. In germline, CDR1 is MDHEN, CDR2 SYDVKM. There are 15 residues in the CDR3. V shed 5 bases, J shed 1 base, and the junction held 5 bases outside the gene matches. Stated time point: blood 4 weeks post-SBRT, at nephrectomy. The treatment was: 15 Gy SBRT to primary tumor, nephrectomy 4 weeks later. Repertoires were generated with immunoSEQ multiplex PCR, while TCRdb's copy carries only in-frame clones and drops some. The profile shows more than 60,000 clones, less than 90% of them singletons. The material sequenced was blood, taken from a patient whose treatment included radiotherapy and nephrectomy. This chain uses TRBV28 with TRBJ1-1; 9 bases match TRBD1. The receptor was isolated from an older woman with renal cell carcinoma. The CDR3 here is CASSRPGQGNTEAFF. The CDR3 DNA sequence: TGTGCCAGCAGTCGTCCGGGACAGGGGAACACTGAAGCTTTCTTT.